The clone carrying this T cell receptor beta chain has more than one count but fewer than ten. Its antigen is currently unknown. V was clipped by 0 bases and J by 8 bases; unmatched bases: 6. The CDR3 is made up of 14 amino acids. Germline V gene data show CDR1 as LNHNV and CDR2 as YYDKDF (reference sequence). The record originates from a study of cytomegalovirus exposure and HLA in healthy donors. The study's findings and limits: Follow-up analysis later connected one missense variant in DCLRE1C with trimming of TCR beta V- and J-genes. In an earlier analysis, about 87% or about 30%: the productive usage of most TCR beta V segments.

Both 60 Vbeta primers and 13 Jbeta primers went into the PCR. Generated by immunoSEQ multiplex PCR, the TCRdb table keeps only in-frame clones and is missing some. The sample contains about 150,000 clones, roughly 10% of which appear only once. The chain employs TRBV15 and TRBJ1-2, with TRBD1 identical over 7 bases. The receptor comes from a male donor in good health and CMV-seronegative. Sequences were obtained from PBMCs. The chain's CDR3 is CATSRDFDREGYTF. The CDR3 DNA reads TGTGCCACCAGCAGAGATTTTGACAGGGAAGGCTACACCTTC.